This TCR beta chain was retrieved from a study of cytomegalovirus exposure and HLA in healthy donors. Overall study results and limits: Owing to their indistinguishability, certain V segments, notably TRBV6-2 and TRBV6-3, were excluded.

Germline lookup yields CDR1 SGDLS and CDR2 YYNGEE. V lost 3 bases, J lost 2 bases, and 8 bases stayed unmatched. The CDR3 consists of 15 residues. Comment on this clone: Its antigen is unknown.

The PCR made use of 60 Vbeta and 13 Jbeta primers. Clones were sequenced by immunoSEQ multiplex PCR, and TCRdb holds only the in-frame ones, with some missing. The sample lists about 94,000 clones, approximately 80% occurring once. The receptor's source is a human donor in good health. Sequences were obtained from PBMCs. The chain uses TRBV9 and TRBJ2-7; 7 nucleotides match TRBD2. The CDR3 DNA reads as TGTGCCAGCAGCGCTACTAGCGCCCCAACCTACGAGCAGTACTTC. Protein sequence: CASSATSAPTYEQYF.